The 8 T cell receptor beta chains listed next were all sequenced from one sample in a study of CD8+CD57+ T cells in acquired aplastic anemia. For sequencing, patients were chosen who had shown expansion of CD8+CD57+ cells by flow cytometry. According to the study, genomic DNA was the template for TCR beta VDJ and CDR3 profiling. TCRdb called the reads again in MiXCR, with one record for every CDR3 protein. The table has 450,000 to 550,000 distinct CDR3 sequences, around 33% seen once. The sequenced material came from sorted CD4+, CD8+, or CD8+CD57+ T cells (not recorded which) from PBMCs. The source is a human donor with aplastic anemia.

The chain uses TRBV25-1 and TRBJ2-7; D is unresolved. This CDR3 spans 12 amino acids. V shed 3 bases and J shed 4 bases, with 7 bases lying between them. Germline assignment: CDR1 MGHDK and CDR2 SYGVNS. Here the CDR3 DNA reads TGTGCCAGCAGTGACGTAGGATACGAGCAGTACTTC. Protein: CASSDVGYEQYF.

This chain connects TRBV5-1 to TRBJ1-3, with D unresolved. Looked up from germline, CDR1 is SGHRS and CDR2 is YFSETQ. This CDR3 is 17 amino acids long. The V gene lost 6 bases and the J gene lost 4 bases, with 23 bases spanning the gap. In DNA form, the CDR3 reads TGCGCCAGCACGGTCAGGAAACGGACCAGACCCGGAAACACCATATATTTT. Its protein is CASTVRKRTRPGNTIYF.

CDR3 DNA: TGCAGCGTTCGGGAGAACACCGGGGAGCTGTTTTTT. It encodes CSVRENTGELFF. The genes are TRBV29-1 and TRBJ2-2, with D perhaps TRBD2 (5 bases). Trimming shortened V by 5 bases and J by 1 base, and 5 bases separated the two germline ends. This CDR3 comprises 12 residues. The V gene's germline CDR1 is SQVTM and CDR2 ANQGSEA.

As for this clonotype: This may come from a read error, since a much larger clone is one base off. The chain is built from TRBV7-3 and TRBJ1-6, with TRBD1 matching 7 bases. Germline V lookup: CDR1 SGHTA, CDR2 FQGTGA. The CDR3 totals 15 residues. The CDR3 DNA reads TGTGCCAGCAGCGTATCCGGGACAGTTAATCCACCCCTCCACTTT. Protein sequence: CASSVSGTVNPPLHF.

The V and J genes are TRBV5-1 and TRBJ1-6, with 10 bases fitting TRBD1. Germline CDR1 SGHRS, CDR2 YFSETQ. V lost 10 bases, J lost 7 bases, and 11 bases stayed unmatched. This CDR3 is built from 15 residues. CDR3 sequence: CAGGLSGQGNSPLHF. CDR3 DNA sequence: TGCGCCGGCGGCCTGTCGGGACAGGGGAATTCACCCCTCCACTTT.

The chain uses TRBV2 and TRBJ1-5; TRBD1 might be the D (6 bases). The V gene lost 3 bases and the J gene lost 6 bases, with 15 bases spanning the gap. Germline loops: CDR1 SNHLY, CDR2 FYNNEI. The length of the CDR3 is 15 residues. CDR3 sequence reads: CASSDRGTGAQPQHF. The CDR3 DNA is TGTGCCAGCAGTGACAGGGGAACGGGCGCTCAGCCCCAGCATTTT.

The sample holds many counts of this clonotype. J is TRBJ2-7 and V is TRBV7-2; D not certain. The CDR3 has 17 amino acids. V gave up 5 bases and J gave up 6 bases, with 26 bases separating them. CDR1 SGHTA and CDR2 FQGNSA come from the germline V gene. CDR3 loop: CASSALAAAASPREQYF. In nucleotides, the CDR3 is TGTGCCAGCAGCGCCTTAGCCGCGGCAGCTTCCCCACGCGAGCAGTACTTC.

This clonotype showed up just a few times. The chain links TRBV20-1 to TRBJ1-5; D gene unclear. Germline V gene lookup returns CDR1 DFQATT and CDR2 SNEGSKA (reference sequence). This CDR3 region has 14 residues. The V and J ends lost 5 bases and 2 bases respectively, with 13 bases between them. In DNA form, the CDR3 reads TGCAGTGCTCCGGGCCGAAATGGCAATCAGCCCCAGCATTTT. Its protein product is CSAPGRNGNQPQHF.